Listed below are T cell receptor beta chains from one sample, sequenced in a study of blood T cell repertoires in COVID-19. The assay was immunoSEQ multiplex PCR, and TCRdb's table has in-frame clones only and misses some. The table has 150,000 to 200,000 clones, 65% to 85% seen once; the top ten hold 6%. Sequenced material: PBMCs or T cells enriched from blood (not recorded which). Every receptor here comes from a middle-aged man who had recovered from COVID-19. CDR3s include the opening cysteine and the closing phenylalanine or tryptophan. Fields, in order: V gene, J gene, CDR3 protein.

v_gene: TRBV11-3; j_gene: TRBJ2-2; CDR3aa: CASSSGTANTGELFF
v_gene: TRBV9; j_gene: TRBJ1-6; CDR3aa: CASSRQALNSPLHF
v_gene: TRBV27; j_gene: TRBJ1-1; CDR3aa: CASSPTRGGNTEAFF
v_gene: TRBV6-5; j_gene: TRBJ1-2; CDR3aa: CASSPDRDYGYTF
v_gene: TRBV27; j_gene: TRBJ1-2; CDR3aa: CASGPWGGDGYTF
v_gene: TRBV6-5; j_gene: TRBJ1-3; CDR3aa: CASSYSSGNTIYF
v_gene: TRBV7-8; j_gene: TRBJ2-1; CDR3aa: CASSLAWRGGFDEQFF
v_gene: TRBV13; j_gene: TRBJ2-1; CDR3aa: CASSSRLAGVSEQFF
v_gene: TRBV18; j_gene: TRBJ2-1; CDR3aa: CASSPPYGTVHNEQFF
v_gene: TRBV4-1; j_gene: TRBJ1-5; CDR3aa: CASSQHGANQPQHF
v_gene: TRBV2; j_gene: TRBJ2-7; CDR3aa: CASRFQGGSNEQYF
v_gene: TRBV4-1; j_gene: TRBJ1-1; CDR3aa: CASSQDRDRVPAFF
v_gene: TRBV10-3; j_gene: TRBJ1-1; CDR3aa: CAISEKGQGGTEAFF
v_gene: TRBV7-9; j_gene: TRBJ1-2; CDR3aa: CASSLAAVYGYTF
v_gene: TRBV7-9; j_gene: TRBJ2-7; CDR3aa: CASSLREVEQYF
v_gene: TRBV9; j_gene: TRBJ2-4; CDR3aa: CASSVDTKNIQYF
v_gene: TRBV27; j_gene: TRBJ1-5; CDR3aa: CASSFRQGAQPQHF
v_gene: TRBV19; j_gene: TRBJ2-2; CDR3aa: CASSLPTGAGELFF
v_gene: TRBV3-1/TRBV3-2; j_gene: TRBJ2-3; CDR3aa: CASSPGGMSTDTQYF
v_gene: TRBV9; j_gene: TRBJ2-1; CDR3aa: CASSVNGGHPREQFF
v_gene: TRBV4-1; j_gene: TRBJ2-3; CDR3aa: CASSQELAIDTQYF
v_gene: TRBV5-4; j_gene: TRBJ1-2; CDR3aa: CASSGGGMELYGYTF
v_gene: TRBV6-5; j_gene: TRBJ2-7; CDR3aa: CASGGGYEQYF
v_gene: TRBV6-1; j_gene: TRBJ2-3; CDR3aa: CASSEGSASGGTDTQYF
v_gene: TRBV7-9; j_gene: TRBJ1-4; CDR3aa: CASSPKAGGGLANEKLFF
v_gene: TRBV9; j_gene: TRBJ2-3; CDR3aa: CASSVSWTSGGAGTQYF
v_gene: TRBV7-9; j_gene: TRBJ1-3; CDR3aa: CASSPGDFSGNTIYF
v_gene: TRBV27; j_gene: TRBJ2-2; CDR3aa: CASSPWAGNTGELFF
v_gene: TRBV7-2; j_gene: TRBJ1-4; CDR3aa: CASSHTGPTNEKLFF
v_gene: TRBV6-6; j_gene: TRBJ1-3; CDR3aa: CASSPTGTYSGNTIYF
v_gene: TRBV30; j_gene: TRBJ2-5; CDR3aa: CAWDPSRGRGETQYF
v_gene: TRBV11-1; j_gene: TRBJ1-2; CDR3aa: CASGAPIGDSYGYTF
v_gene: TRBV18; j_gene: TRBJ2-7; CDR3aa: CASSPEAGATYEQYF
v_gene: TRBV9; j_gene: TRBJ1-1; CDR3aa: CASSVAGGGKNTEAFF
v_gene: TRBV5-4; j_gene: TRBJ2-4; CDR3aa: CASSMTGRADIQYF
v_gene: TRBV5-8; j_gene: TRBJ1-1; CDR3aa: CASSPRDTRSEAFF
v_gene: TRBV24-1; j_gene: TRBJ2-5; CDR3aa: CATSDPKRGGEETQYF
v_gene: TRBV18; j_gene: TRBJ2-1; CDR3aa: CASSPRYNEQFF
v_gene: TRBV19; j_gene: TRBJ1-6; CDR3aa: CASSIFDNSPLHF
v_gene: TRBV3-1/TRBV3-2; j_gene: TRBJ2-3; CDR3aa: CASSPTSGSTDTQYF
v_gene: TRBV28; j_gene: TRBJ2-5; CDR3aa: CASSPTRRGWGETQYF
v_gene: TRBV5-5; j_gene: TRBJ1-1; CDR3aa: CASSLARVVLRDTEAFF
v_gene: TRBV2; j_gene: TRBJ1-5; CDR3aa: CASSGTTQPQHF
v_gene: TRBV9; j_gene: TRBJ1-2; CDR3aa: CASSVANRGTSYGYTF
v_gene: TRBV25-1; j_gene: TRBJ1-2; CDR3aa: CATYGTYGYTF
v_gene: TRBV30; j_gene: TRBJ1-2; CDR3aa: CAWAQVNYGYTF